This T cell receptor (beta chain) originates from a study of cytomegalovirus exposure and HLA in healthy donors. Study findings and constraints: Most TCR sequences proved rare, with some public TCRs found in many donors.

About this clone itself: Its target is not known.

A multiplex PCR was run with 60 Vbeta primers and 13 Jbeta primers. The table came from immunoSEQ multiplex PCR; TCRdb's copy has only in-frame clones and leaves some out. Of 200,000 or so clones listed, 83% were seen once; the top ten hold about 1.4%. Among the donors, all were healthy bone marrow donors. This CDR3 comprises 16 residues. In germline, CDR1 is MGHRA, CDR2 YSYEKL. The germline V and J ends were trimmed by 5 bases and 6 bases, with 20 bases remaining between them. The clonotype originates from a girl under 18 in good health and CMV-seronegative. The sample taken for sequencing was PBMCs. The chain couples TRBV4-1 to TRBJ2-1; tentatively, D is TRBD2 (6 bases). In DNA form, the CDR3 reads TGCGCCAGCAGCGTACCCAGCGGGCGAACCCGCAATGAGCAGTTCTTC. It encodes CASSVPSGRTRNEQFF.